Listed here are 21 T cell receptor beta chains from one sample, sequenced in a study of identical twins. TCRdb re-called the 5' RACE reads through MiXCR, storing one row per CDR3 protein. The sample lists approximately 680,000 distinct CDR3 sequences; around 7.4% were seen once. Separately, the same data were catalogued under a study of yellow fever vaccine responses in identical twins.

The sequenced material came from PBMCs. The source of these receptors is a woman aged 18-29 years in good health.

In this sample, this clonotype turned up many times. V and J are TRBV12-3 or TRBV12-4 and TRBJ1-1; 8 bases agree with TRBD1. V shed 6 bases, J shed 5 bases, and the junction held 8 bases outside the gene matches. CDR3 length: 14 residues. The CDR3, as DNA: TGTGCCAGCAGCCAGACAGGGGAGAGGACTGAAGCTTTCTTT. Encoded protein: CASSQTGERTEAFF.

The genes are TRBV29-1 and TRBJ1-1; no clear D. CDR1 and CDR2 (germline): SQVTM, ANQGSEA. The CDR3 spans 13 residues. V dropped 6 bases and J dropped 1 base, with 12 bases sitting between them. Written as DNA, the CDR3 is TGCAGCGTCGCTAGAGTCAAGAACACTGAAGCTTTCTTT. Residues: CSVARVKNTEAFF.

This clonotype was seen repeatedly, ten times or more. The chain combines TRBV7-9 with TRBJ2-3; D perhaps matches TRBD1 (6 bases). Germline-derived CDR1 and CDR2 are SEHNR and FQNEAQ (reference sequence). V was clipped by 3 bases and J by 12 bases, with 16 bases between them. This CDR3 spans 13 amino acids. CDR3 protein: CASSLGSQGPQYF. CDR3 bases: TGTGCCAGCAGCTTGGGCTCACAGGGCCCCCAGTATTTT.

In this sample, this clonotype turned up a few times. The chain couples TRBV11-2 to TRBJ2-1; 10 bases map to TRBD2. Losses at the gene ends were 5 bases for V and 5 bases for J; bases not matched to a gene: 12. Germline CDR1 SGHAT, CDR2 FQNNGV. The CDR3 covers 17 residues. CDR3 sequence: CASSPPIPGLANNEQFF. The CDR3 bases are TGTGCCAGCAGCCCACCTATACCGGGACTAGCGAACAATGAGCAGTTCTTC.

This clonotype appeared a few times. This chain joins TRBV6-1 and TRBJ1-1; TRBD1 matches 8 bases. Germline V lookup: CDR1 MNHNS, CDR2 SASEGT. The CDR3 runs to 15 residues. V dropped 7 bases and J dropped 4; count of bases not matched to a gene: 11. CDR3 DNA: TGTGCCAGCACCGACAGGGGCGGGTGGGGCACTGAAGCTTTCTTT. Translating it yields CASTDRGGWGTEAFF.

This clonotype was detected a few times. CDR3 amino acids: CASSRTGRGSNEKLFF. CDR3 nucleotides: TGCGCCAGCAGCCGGACAGGGAGGGGGTCTAATGAAAAACTGTTTTTT. This chain connects TRBV5-1 to TRBJ1-4, with 8 bases matching TRBD1. CDR3 length equals 16 residues. Trimming took 4 bases from V and 3 from J; bases not matched to a gene: 8. Germline lookup yields CDR1 SGHRS and CDR2 YFSETQ. Together with reference TRBV5-1 and TRBJ1-4, the CDR3 gives the full variable domain: KAGVTQTPRYLIKTRGQQVTLSCSPISGHRSVSWYQQTPGQGLQFLFEYFSETQRNKGNFPGRFSGRQFSNSRSEMNVSTLELGDSALYLCASSRTGRGSNEKLFFGSGTQLSVL.

This clonotype was picked up a small number of times. The CDR3 region has the DNA TGTGCCAGCAGCCTTTACCGGGACACTGAAGCTTTCTTT. It specifies CASSLYRDTEAFF. This rearrangement joins TRBV7-6 to TRBJ1-1; D is unclear. The germline V gene has CDR1 SGHVS and CDR2 FNYEAQ. Deletions cut 5 bases from V and 3 bases from J, with 10 bases between. This CDR3 region has 13 residues.

This clonotype was detected only a few times. This rearrangement joins TRBV6-6 to TRBJ2-1; D is unclear. Germline V CDR1 and CDR2: MNHNY, SVGAGI (reference sequence). There are 12 residues in the CDR3. V gave up 6 bases and J gave up 13 bases, with 16 bases separating them. The CDR3 sequence is CASRQDAVTQFF. The CDR3 coding sequence is TGTGCCAGCAGGCAGGACGCGGTGACCCAGTTCTTC.

The gene calls are TRBV12-3 or TRBV12-4 and TRBJ2-5, with 7 nucleotides matching TRBD2. CDR3 size: 12 residues. V trimming: 8 bases; J trimming: 5 bases; junction bases outside the gene matches: 5. The CDR3 bases are TGTGCCAGCGGCGGGAGCGGGGAGACCCAGTACTTC. Protein product: CASGGSGETQYF.

This clonotype has at least ten counts. CDR3 loop: CASRTSGNINEQFF. The CDR3 DNA is TGTGCCAGCAGGACTAGCGGGAACATAAATGAGCAGTTCTTC. V is TRBV12-3 or TRBV12-4 and J is TRBJ2-1, with 11 bases aligning to TRBD2. The CDR3 runs 14 residues. The V gene end was trimmed by 6 bases and the J gene end by 7 bases; junction bases not matched to a gene: 5.

This clonotype was detected only a few times. The CDR3 DNA reads as TGTGCCAGCAGCTTTACAGGGTTGAATGAGCAGTTCTTC. Translated, it gives CASSFTGLNEQFF. V is TRBV7-9 and J is TRBJ2-1; tentative D call: TRBD1 (6 bases). The CDR3 is made up of 13 amino acids. Germline CDR1 and CDR2: SEHNR and FQNEAQ (reference sequence). Trimming removed 3 bases at V and 7 bases at J, with 10 bases between.

This clonotype was recorded a few times. The V call is TRBV6-4, the J call TRBJ2-3, with 12 bases lining up with TRBD2. This CDR3 has 16 residues. CDR1 is MRHNA and CDR2 is SNTAGT in the germline V gene. V shed 7 bases, J shed 2 bases, and the junction held 7 bases outside the gene matches. DNA for the CDR3: TGTGCCAGCACCATAGGACTAGCGGGGACCACAGATACGCAGTATTTT. It encodes CASTIGLAGTTDTQYF.

This clonotype was observed at least ten times. The genes are TRBV29-1 and TRBJ1-2, with 8 bases that match TRBD1. Germline V gene lookup returns CDR1 SQVTM and CDR2 ANQGSEA. After removal of 2 bases from V and 1 base from J, the junction contained 6 bases not matched to a gene. The CDR3 consists of 15 residues. CDR3 DNA: TGCAGCGTTGAACCTTGGGGACAGGTTAACTATGGCTACACCTTC. Amino acid sequence: CSVEPWGQVNYGYTF.

This chain connects TRBV11-2 to TRBJ2-1; the match to TRBD2 covers 10 bases. Germline CDR1 SGHAT, CDR2 FQNNGV. V was pared by 2 bases and J by 0 bases, with 4 bases of the junction left unmatched. This CDR3 has 17 residues. The CDR3 sequence: CASSLRAGGLSYNEQFF. The CDR3 DNA reads TGTGCCAGCAGCTTAAGAGCGGGGGGGCTCTCCTACAATGAGCAGTTCTTC.

Only a few counts were recorded for this clonotype. The V and J genes are TRBV6-1 and TRBJ1-2; weak D call: TRBD1 (6 bases). CDR3 size: 13 residues. V was trimmed by 6 bases and J by 6 bases, leaving 14 bases between them. CDR1 and CDR2 (germline): MNHNS, SASEGT. For the CDR3, the DNA is TGTGCCAGCAGCCCCGGGACACCGGATGGCTACACCTTC. This sequence encodes CASSPGTPDGYTF.

V is TRBV9 and J is TRBJ2-1; 9 nucleotides line up with TRBD1. Trimming cost V 3 bases and J 0 bases; bases outside gene matches: 13. Germline values: CDR1 SGDLS, CDR2 YYNGEE. The CDR3 covers 19 residues. The CDR3 sequence is CASSDRDRVPPFSYNEQFF. DNA for the CDR3: TGTGCCAGCAGCGACCGGGACAGGGTCCCTCCCTTCTCCTACAATGAGCAGTTCTTC. Full variable domain (remainder filled in from reference TRBV9 and TRBJ2-1): DSGVTQTPKHLITATGQRVTLRCSPRSGDLSVYWYQQSLDQGLQFLIQYYNGEERAKGNILERFSAQQFPDLHSELNLSSLELGDSALYFCASSDRDRVPPFSYNEQFFGPGTRLTVL.

There are many counts of this clonotype. The chain's CDR3 is CASSPNRFGTEAFF. CDR3 coding DNA: TGCGCCAGCAGCCCGAATAGATTCGGGACTGAAGCTTTCTTT. The chain uses TRBV4-1 and TRBJ1-1, with D uncertain. CDR1 MGHRA and CDR2 YSYEKL come from the germline V gene. The V and J ends lost 4 bases and 5 bases respectively, with 14 bases between them. There are 14 residues in the CDR3.

This clonotype occurred many times. The rearrangement links TRBV5-1 to TRBJ2-3, with D uncertain. Per germline, CDR1 SGHRS and CDR2 YFSETQ. This CDR3 spans 13 amino acids. V lost 4 bases and J lost 0, with 6 bases in between. Here the CDR3 DNA reads TGCGCCAGCAGCACCCCTAGCACAGATACGCAGTATTTT. As protein: CASSTPSTDTQYF.

This clonotype was recorded many times. This chain joins TRBV11-1 and TRBJ2-3; TRBD2 matches 9 bases. V lost 0 bases to trimming and J lost 0 bases; unmatched junction nucleotides: 4. Germline V gene data show CDR1 as SGHAT and CDR2 as FQDESV (reference sequence). The CDR3 has 17 amino acids. Written as DNA, the CDR3 is TGTGCCAGCAGCTTAGCGGGGACTAGCCGTAGCACAGATACGCAGTATTTT. It translates to CASSLAGTSRSTDTQYF. The variable domain in full, completed from reference TRBV11-1 and TRBJ2-3, reads EAEVAQSPRYKITEKSQAVAFWCDPISGHATLYWYRQILGQGPELLVQFQDESVVDDSQLPKDRFSAERLKGVDSTLKIQPAELGDSAMYLCASSLAGTSRSTDTQYFGPGTRLTVL.

The chain links TRBV5-4 to TRBJ2-5, with 9 bases matching TRBD2. V shed 4 bases, J shed 5 bases, and the junction held 21 bases outside the gene matches. Germline assignment: CDR1 SGHNT and CDR2 YYREEE (reference sequence). This CDR3 has 19 residues. CDR3 coding DNA: TGTGCCAGCAGCCTTGGGAAGACTAGCGGAGGAGGCCGAGGGGAGACCCAGTACTTC. It codes for CASSLGKTSGGGRGETQYF.

CDR3 sequence (DNA): TGTGCCAGCAGCTTAACGGCGTTTGCTAGCTCCTACAATGAGCAGTTCTTC. Translating gives CASSLTAFASSYNEQFF. This chain links TRBV7-6 with TRBJ2-1; no firm D call. V lost 2 bases and J 0 bases, leaving 14 bases between the germline ends. Germline CDR1 reads SGHVS; CDR2 reads FNYEAQ. CDR3 length equals 17 residues.